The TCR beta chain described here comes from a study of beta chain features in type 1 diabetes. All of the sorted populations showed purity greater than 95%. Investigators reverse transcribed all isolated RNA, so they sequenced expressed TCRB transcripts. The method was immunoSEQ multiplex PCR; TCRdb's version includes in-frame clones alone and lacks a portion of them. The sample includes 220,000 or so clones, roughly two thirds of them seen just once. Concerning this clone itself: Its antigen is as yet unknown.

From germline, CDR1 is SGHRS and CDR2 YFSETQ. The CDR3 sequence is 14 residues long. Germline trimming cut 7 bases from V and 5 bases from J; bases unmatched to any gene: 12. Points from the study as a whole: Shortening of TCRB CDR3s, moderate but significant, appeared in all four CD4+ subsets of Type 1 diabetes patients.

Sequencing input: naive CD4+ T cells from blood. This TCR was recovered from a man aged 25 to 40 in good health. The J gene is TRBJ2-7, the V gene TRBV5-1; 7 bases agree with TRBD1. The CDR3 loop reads CASGARDRVDEQYF. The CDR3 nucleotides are TGCGCCAGCGGGGCCCGGGACAGAGTCGACGAGCAGTACTTC.